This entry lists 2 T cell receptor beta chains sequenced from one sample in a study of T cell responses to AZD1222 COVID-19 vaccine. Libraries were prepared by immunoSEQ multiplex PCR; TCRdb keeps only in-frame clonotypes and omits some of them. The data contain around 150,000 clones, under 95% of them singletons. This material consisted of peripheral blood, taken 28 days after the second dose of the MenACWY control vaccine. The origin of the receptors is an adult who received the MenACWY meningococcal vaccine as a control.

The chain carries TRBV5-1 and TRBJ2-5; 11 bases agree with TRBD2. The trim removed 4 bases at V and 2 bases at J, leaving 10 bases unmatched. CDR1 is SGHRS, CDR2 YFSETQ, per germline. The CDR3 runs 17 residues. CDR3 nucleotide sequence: TGCGCCAGCAGCCCGGGGACTAGCGGCTACCCTCAAGAGACCCAGTACTTC. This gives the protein CASSPGTSGYPQETQYF.

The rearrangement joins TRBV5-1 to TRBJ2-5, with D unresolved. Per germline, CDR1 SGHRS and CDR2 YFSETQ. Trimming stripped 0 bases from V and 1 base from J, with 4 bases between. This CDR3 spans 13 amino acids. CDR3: CASSLEGQETQYF. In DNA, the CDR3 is TGCGCCAGCAGCTTGGAGGGCCAAGAGACCCAGTACTTC.